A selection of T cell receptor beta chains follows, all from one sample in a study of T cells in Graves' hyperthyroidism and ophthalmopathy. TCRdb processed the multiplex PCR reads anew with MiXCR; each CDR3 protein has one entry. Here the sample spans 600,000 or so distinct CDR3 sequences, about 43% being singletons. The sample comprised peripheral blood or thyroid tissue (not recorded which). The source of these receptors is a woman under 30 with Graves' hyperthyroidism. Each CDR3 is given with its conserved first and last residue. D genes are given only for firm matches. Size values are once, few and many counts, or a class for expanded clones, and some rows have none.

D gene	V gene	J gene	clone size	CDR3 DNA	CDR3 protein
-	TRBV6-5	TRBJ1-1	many	TGTGCCAGCAGCCAGGGACCCTACCCTGAAGCTTTCTTT	CASSQGPYPEAFF
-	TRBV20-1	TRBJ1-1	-	TGCAGTGCTAGAGAAGATATGAACACTGAAGCTTTCTTT	CSAREDMNTEAFF
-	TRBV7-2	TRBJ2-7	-	TGTGCCAGCAGCTTAGAACCATTCTACGAGCAGTACTTC	CASSLEPFYEQYF
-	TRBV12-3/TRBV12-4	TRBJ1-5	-	TGTGCCAGCAGGGGATCAGGGAGCAATCAGCCCCAGCATTTT	CASRGSGSNQPQHF
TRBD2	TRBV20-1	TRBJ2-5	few	TGCAGTGCCTTCGGAGCGGGAGACGGCCAAGAGACCCAGTACTTC	CSAFGAGDGQETQYF
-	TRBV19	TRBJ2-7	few	TGTGCCAGTAGTGGCAGGGTGGCGCGTTCTGCCTACGAGCAGTACTTC	CASSGRVARSAYEQYF
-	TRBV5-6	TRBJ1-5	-	TGTGCCAGCAGCCGAATCGCCCAGGGGAGCAATCAGCCCCAGCATTTT	CASSRIAQGSNQPQHF
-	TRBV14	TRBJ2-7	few	TGTGCCAGCAGCCAAGAACTCGATTCCTACGAGCAGTACTTC	CASSQELDSYEQYF
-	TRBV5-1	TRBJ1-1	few	TGCGCCATCCAACAGAGGGAATGGACTGAAGCTTTCTTT	CAIQQREWTEAFF
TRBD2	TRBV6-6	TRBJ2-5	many	TGTGCCAGCAGTTTAGCGCGGGGGCAAGAGACCCAGTACTTC	CASSLARGQETQYF
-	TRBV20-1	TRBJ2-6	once	TGCAGTGCTAGAGACATCCTGACTTTC	CSARDILTF
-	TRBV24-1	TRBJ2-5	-	TGTGCCACCAGTGATTTGCAAAGTGGAACCCAGTACTTC	CATSDLQSGTQYF
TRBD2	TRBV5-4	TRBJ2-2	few	TGTGCCAGCAGCTTTGGCGGGAGGGACACCGGGGAGCTGTTTTTT	CASSFGGRDTGELFF
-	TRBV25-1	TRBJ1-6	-	TGTGCCAGCAAACCTCATGGGATTGGTTCACCCCTCCACTTT	CASKPHGIGSPLHF